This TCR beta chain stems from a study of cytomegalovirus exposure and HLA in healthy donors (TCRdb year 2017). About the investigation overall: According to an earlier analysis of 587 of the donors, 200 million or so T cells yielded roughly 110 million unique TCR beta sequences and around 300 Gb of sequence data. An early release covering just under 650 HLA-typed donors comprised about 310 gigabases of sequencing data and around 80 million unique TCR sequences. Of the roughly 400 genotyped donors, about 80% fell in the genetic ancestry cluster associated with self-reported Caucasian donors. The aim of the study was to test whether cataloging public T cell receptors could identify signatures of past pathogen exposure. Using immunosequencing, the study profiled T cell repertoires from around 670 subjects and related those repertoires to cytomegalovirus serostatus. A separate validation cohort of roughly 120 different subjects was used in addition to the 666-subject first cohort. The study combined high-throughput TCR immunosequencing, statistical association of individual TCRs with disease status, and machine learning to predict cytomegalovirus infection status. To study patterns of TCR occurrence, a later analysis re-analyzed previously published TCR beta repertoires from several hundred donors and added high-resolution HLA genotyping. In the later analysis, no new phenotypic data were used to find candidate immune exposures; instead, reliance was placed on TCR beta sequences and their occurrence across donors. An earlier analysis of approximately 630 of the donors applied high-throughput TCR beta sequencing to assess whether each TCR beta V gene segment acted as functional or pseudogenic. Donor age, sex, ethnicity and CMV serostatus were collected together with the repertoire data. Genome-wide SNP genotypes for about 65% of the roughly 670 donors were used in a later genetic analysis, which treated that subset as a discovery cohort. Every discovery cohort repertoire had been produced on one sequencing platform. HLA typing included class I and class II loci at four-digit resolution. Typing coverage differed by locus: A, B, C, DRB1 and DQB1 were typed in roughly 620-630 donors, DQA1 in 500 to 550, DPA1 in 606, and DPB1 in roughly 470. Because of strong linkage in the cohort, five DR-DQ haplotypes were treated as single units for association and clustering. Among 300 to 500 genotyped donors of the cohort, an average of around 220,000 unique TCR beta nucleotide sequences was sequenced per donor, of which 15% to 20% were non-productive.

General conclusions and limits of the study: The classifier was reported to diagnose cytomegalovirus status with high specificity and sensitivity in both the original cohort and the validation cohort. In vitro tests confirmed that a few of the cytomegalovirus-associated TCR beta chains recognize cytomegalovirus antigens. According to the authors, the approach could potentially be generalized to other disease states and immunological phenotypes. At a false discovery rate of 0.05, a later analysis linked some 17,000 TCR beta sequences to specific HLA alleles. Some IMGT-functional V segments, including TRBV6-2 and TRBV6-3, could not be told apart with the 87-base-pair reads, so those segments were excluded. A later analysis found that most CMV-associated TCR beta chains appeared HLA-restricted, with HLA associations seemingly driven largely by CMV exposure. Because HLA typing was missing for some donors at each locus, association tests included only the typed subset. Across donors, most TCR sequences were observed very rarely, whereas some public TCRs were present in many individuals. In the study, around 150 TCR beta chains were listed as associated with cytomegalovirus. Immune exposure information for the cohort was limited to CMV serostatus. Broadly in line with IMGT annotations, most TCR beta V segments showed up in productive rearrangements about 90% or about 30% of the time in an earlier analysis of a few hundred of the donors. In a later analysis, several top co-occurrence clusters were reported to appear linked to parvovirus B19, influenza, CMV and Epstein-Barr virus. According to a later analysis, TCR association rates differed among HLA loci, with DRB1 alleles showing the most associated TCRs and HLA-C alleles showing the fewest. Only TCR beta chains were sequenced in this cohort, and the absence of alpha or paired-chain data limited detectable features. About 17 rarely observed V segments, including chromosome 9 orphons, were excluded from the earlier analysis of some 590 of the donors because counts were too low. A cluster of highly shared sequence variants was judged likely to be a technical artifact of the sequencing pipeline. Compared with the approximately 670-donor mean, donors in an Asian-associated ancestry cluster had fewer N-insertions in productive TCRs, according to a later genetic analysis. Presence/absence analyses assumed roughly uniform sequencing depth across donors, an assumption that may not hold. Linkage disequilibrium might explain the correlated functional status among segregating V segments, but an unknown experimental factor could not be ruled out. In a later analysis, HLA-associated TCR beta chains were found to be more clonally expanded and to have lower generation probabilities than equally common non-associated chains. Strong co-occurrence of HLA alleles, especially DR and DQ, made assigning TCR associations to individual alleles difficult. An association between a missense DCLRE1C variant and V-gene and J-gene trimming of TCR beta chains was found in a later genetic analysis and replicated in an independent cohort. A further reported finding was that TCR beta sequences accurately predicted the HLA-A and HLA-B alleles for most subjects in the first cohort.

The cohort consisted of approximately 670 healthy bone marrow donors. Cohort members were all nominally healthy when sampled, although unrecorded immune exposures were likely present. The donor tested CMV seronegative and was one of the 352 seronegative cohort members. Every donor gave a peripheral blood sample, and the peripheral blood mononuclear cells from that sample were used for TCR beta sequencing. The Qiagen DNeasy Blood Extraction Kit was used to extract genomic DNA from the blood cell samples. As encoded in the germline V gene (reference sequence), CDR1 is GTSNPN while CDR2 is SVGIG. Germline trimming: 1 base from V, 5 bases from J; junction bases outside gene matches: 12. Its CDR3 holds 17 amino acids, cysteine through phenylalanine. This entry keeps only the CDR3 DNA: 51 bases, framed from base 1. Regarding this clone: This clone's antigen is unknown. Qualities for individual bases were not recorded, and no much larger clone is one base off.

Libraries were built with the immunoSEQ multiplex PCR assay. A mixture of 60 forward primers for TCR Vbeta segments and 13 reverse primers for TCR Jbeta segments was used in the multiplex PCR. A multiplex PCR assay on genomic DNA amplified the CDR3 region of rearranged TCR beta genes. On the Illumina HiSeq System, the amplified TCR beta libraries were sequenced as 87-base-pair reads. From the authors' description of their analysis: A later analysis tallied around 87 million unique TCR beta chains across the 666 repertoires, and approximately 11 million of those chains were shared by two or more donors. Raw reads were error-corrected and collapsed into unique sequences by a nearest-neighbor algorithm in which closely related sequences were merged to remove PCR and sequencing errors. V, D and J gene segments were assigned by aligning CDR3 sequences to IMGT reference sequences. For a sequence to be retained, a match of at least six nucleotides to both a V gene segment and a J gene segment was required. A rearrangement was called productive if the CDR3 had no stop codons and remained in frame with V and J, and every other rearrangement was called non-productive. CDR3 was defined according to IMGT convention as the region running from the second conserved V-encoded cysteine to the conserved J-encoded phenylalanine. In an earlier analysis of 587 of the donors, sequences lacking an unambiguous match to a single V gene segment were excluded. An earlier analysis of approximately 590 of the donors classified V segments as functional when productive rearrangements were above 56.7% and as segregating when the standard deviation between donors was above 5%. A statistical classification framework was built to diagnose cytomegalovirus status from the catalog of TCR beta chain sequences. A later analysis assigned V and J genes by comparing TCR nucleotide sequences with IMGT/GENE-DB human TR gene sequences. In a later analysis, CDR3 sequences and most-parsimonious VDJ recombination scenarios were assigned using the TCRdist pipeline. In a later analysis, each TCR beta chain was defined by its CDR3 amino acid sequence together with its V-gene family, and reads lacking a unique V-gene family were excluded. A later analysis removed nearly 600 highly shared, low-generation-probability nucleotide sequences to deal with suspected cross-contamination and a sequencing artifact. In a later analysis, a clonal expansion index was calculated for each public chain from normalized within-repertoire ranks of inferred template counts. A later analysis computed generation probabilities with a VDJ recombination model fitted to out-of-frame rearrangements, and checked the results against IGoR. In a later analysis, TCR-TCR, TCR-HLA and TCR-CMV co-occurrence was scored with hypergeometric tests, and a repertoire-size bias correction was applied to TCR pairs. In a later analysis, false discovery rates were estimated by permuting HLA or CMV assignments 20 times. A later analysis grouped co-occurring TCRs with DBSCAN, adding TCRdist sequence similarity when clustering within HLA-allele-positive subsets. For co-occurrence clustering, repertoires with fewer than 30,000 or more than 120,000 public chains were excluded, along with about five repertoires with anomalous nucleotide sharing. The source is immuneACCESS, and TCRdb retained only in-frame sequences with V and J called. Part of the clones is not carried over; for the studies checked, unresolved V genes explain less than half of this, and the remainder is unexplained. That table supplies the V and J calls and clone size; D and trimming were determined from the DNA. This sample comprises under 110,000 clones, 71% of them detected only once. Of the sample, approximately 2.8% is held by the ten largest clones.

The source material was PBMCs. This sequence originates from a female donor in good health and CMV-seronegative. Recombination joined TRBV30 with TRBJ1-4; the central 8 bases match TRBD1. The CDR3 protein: CAWSAGTGGSKNEKLFF. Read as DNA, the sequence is TGTGCCTGGAGTGCCGGGACAGGCGGCTCAAAGAATGAAAAACTGTTTTTT. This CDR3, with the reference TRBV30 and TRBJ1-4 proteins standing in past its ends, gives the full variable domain SQTIHQWPATLVQPVGSPLSLECTVEGTSNPNLYWYRQAAGRGLQLLFYSVGIGQISSEVPQNLSASRPQDRQFILSSKKLLLSDSGFYLCAWSAGTGGSKNEKLFFGSGTQLSVL.